This TCR beta chain was captured by sequencing in a study of high-grade serous ovarian cancer treatment subgroups. TCRdb's copy holds only in-frame clones and misses some; the assay was immunoSEQ multiplex PCR. The sample carries more than 35,000 clones, 79% recorded once. Study-wide results and caveats: TCR relatedness rose with neoantigen level and trended with mutation load. Without spatial data, bulk sequencing limits insight into HGSC tumor diversity. Only CDR3 was analyzed; CDR1 and CDR2 were not.

The CDR3 consists of 15 residues. The junction had 4 bases not matched to a gene; V was cut back by 6 bases and J by 0 bases. Germline CDR1 reads KGHSH; CDR2 reads LQKENI. About this clone itself: Its cognate antigen is unknown.

Tumor tissue was taken before any definitive surgery or chemotherapy was given. The clonotype originates from a human donor with high-grade serous ovarian cancer. The chain couples TRBV18 to TRBJ2-3; TRBD2 matches 9 bases. The sequenced sample consisted of tumor tissue. CDR3 residues: CASSPGTSSTDTQYF. The CDR3 bases are TGTGCCAGCTCTCCCGGGACTAGCAGCACAGATACGCAGTATTTT. Combining the CDR3 with reference TRBV18 and TRBJ2-3 gives the whole variable domain NAGVMQNPRHLVRRRGQEARLRCSPMKGHSHVYWYRQLPEEGLKFMVYLQKENIIDESGMPKERFSAEFPKEGPSILRIQQVVRGDSAAYFCASSPGTSSTDTQYFGPGTRLTVL.